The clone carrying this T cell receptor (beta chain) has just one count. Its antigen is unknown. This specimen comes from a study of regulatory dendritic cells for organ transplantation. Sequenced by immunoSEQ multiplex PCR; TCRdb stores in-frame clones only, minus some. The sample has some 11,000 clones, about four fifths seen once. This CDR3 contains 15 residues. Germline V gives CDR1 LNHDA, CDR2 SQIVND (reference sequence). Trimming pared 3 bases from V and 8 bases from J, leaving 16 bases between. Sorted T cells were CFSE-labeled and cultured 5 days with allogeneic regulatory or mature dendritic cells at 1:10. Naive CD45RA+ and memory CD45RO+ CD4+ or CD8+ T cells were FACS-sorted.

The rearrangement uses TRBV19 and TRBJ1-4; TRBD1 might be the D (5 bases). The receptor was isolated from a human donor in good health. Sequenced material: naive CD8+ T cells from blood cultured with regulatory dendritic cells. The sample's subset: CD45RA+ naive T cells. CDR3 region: CASSIVGRAGEKLFF. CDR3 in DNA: TGTGCCAGTAGTATCGTGGGCAGGGCGGGGGAAAAACTGTTTTTT.